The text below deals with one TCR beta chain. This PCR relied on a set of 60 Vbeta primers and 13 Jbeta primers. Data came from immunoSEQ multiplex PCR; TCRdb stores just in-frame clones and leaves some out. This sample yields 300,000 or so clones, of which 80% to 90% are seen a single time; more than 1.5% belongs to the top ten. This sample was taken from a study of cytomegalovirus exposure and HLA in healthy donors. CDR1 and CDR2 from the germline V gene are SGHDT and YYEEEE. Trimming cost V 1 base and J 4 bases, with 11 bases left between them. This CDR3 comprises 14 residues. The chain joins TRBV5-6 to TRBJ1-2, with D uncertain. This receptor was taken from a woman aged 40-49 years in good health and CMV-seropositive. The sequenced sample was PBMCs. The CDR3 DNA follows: TGTGCCAGCAGCTTGCGGGGAGCGGGCTATGGCTACACCTTC. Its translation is CASSLRGAGYGYTF.